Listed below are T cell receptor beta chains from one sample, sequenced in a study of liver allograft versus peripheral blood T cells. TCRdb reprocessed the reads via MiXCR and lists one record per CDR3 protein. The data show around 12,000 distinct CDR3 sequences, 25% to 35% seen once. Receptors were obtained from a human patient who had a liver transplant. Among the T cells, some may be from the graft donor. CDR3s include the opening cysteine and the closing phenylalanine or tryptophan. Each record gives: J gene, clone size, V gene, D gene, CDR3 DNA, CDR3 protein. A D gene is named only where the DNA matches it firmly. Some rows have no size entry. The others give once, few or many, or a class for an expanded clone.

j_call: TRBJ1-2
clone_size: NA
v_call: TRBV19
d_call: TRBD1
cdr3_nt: TGTGCCAGTAGTGCCGGGACAGGAGGCTATGGCTACACCTTC
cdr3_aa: CASSAGTGGYGYTF

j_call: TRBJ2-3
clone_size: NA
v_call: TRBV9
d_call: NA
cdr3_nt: TGTGCCAGCAGCGTAGCGGCGGGACTCACAGATACGCAGTATTTT
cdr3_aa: CASSVAAGLTDTQYF

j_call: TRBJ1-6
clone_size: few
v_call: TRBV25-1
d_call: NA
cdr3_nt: TGTGCCAGCAGTGATCCCGGGGATTCACCCCTCCACTTT
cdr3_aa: CASSDPGDSPLHF

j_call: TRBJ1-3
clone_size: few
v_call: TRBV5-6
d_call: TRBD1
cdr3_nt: TGTGCCAGCAGCTTGATGTGGACAGGGGCAACTGGAAACACCATATATTTT
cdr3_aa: CASSLMWTGATGNTIYF

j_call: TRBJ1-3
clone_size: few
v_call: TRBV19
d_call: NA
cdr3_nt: TGTGCCAGTAGAGGTTCAGTTGGAAACACCATATATTTT
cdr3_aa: CASRGSVGNTIYF

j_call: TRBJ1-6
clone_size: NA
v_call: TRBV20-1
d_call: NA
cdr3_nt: TGCAGTGCGGACAGAGGGGGTGGGTCACCCCTCCACTTT
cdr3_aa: CSADRGGGSPLHF

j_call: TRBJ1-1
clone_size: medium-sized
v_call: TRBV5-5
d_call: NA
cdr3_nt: TGTGCCAGCAGCTTAACGAGGGCGGTTTTTAATACTGAAGCTTTCTTT
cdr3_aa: CASSLTRAVFNTEAFF

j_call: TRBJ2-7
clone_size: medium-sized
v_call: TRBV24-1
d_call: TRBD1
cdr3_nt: TGTGCCACCAGTGAGGGGGGACAGGGGGGCTACGAGCAGTACTTC
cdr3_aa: CATSEGGQGGYEQYF

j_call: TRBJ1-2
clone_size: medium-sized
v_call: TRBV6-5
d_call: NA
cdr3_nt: TGTGCCAGCAACGACGGGGGGGCAGGGAACTATGGCTACACCTTC
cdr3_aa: CASNDGGAGNYGYTF

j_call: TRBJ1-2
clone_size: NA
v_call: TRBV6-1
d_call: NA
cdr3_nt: TGTGCCAGCACCCCGCAGAAGCTCTATGGCTACACCTTC
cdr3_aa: CASTPQKLYGYTF

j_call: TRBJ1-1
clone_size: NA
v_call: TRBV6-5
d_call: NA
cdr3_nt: TGTGCCAGCAGGTCCGCAGCGGGCACTGAAGCTTTCTTT
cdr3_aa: CASRSAAGTEAFF

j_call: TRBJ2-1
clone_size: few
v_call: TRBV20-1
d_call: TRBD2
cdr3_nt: TGCAGTGCTAGTGGCGGACTAGCGGGAGGACACAATGAGCAGTTCTTC
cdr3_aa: CSASGGLAGGHNEQFF

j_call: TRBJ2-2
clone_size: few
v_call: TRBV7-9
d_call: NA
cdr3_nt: TGTGCCAGCAGCTTACCGACAGGGAACACCGGGGAGCTGTTTTTT
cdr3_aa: CASSLPTGNTGELFF

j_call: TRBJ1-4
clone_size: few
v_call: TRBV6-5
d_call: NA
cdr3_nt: TGTGCCACGGGACGGGGCGTTAATGAAAAACTGTTTTTT
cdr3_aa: CATGRGVNEKLFF

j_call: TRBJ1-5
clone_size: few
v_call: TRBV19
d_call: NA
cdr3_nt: TGTGCCAGTAGTCCACAGTATAGCAATCAGCCCCAGCATTTT
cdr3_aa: CASSPQYSNQPQHF

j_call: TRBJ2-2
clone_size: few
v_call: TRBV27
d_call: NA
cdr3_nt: TGTGCCAGCAGTTCAAGGTTCGTCGGGGAGCTGTTTTTT
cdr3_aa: CASSSRFVGELFF

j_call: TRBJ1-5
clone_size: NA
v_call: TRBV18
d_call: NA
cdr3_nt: TGTGCCAGCTCACTAACAGAGATTAATCAGCCCCAGCATTTT
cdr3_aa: CASSLTEINQPQHF

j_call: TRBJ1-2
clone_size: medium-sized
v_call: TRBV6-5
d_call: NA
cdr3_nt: TGTGCCAGCAGTCCTCAGGGAGGCTATGGCTACACCTTC
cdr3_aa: CASSPQGGYGYTF

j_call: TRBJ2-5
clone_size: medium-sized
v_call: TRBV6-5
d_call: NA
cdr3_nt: TGTGCCAGCAGAAAAGGGCGGTGGGATCCCAGGGAGACCCAGTACTTC
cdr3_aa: CASRKGRWDPRETQYF

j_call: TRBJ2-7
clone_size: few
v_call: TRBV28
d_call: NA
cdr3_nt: TGTGCCAGCAGTTTCAACGAGCAGTACTTC
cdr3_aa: CASSFNEQYF

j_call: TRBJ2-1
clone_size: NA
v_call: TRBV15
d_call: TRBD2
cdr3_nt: TGTGCCACCAGCAGAACGGAGAGCGGGGGTTCCAATGAGCAGTTCTTC
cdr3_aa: CATSRTESGGSNEQFF

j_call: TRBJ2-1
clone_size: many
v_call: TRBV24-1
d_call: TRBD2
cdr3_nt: TGTGCCACCAGTGATCAGGGACTAGCGGGGTACAATGAGCAGTTCTTC
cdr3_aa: CATSDQGLAGYNEQFF

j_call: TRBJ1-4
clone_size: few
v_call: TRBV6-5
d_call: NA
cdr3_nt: TGTGCCAGCAGTCCGGGCCTCCTTAGGTCCCATGAAAAACTGTTTTTT
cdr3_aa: CASSPGLLRSHEKLFF

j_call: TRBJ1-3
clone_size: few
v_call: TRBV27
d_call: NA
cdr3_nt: TGTGCCAGCAGTTTGTACAGGAGCTCTGGAAACACCATATATTTT
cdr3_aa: CASSLYRSSGNTIYF

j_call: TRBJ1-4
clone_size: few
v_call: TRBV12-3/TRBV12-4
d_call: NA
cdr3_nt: TGTGCCAGCAGTCCCGGACAGTCTAATGAAAAACTGTTTTTT
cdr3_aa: CASSPGQSNEKLFF

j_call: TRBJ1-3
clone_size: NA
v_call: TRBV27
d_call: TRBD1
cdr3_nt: TGTGCCAGCATGACTCAGGGGGGGGACACCATATATTTT
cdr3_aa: CASMTQGGDTIYF

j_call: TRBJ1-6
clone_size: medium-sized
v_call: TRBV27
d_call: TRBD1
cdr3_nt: TGTGCCAGTAAAACCGACAGGGGATTTTATAATTCACCCCTCCACTTT
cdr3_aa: CASKTDRGFYNSPLHF

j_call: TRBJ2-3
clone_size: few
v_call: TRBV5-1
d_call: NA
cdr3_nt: TGCGCCAGCAGATTCGGGGTTAGGCGCACAGATACGCAGTATTTT
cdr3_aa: CASRFGVRRTDTQYF

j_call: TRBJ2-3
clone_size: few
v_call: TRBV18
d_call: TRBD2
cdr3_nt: TGTGCCAGCTCACCTTTTGCGGGAGGGCCCTCGATAAGTACAGATACGCAGTATTTT
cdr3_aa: CASSPFAGGPSISTDTQYF

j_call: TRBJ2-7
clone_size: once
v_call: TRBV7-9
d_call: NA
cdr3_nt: TGTGCCAGCAGCTCACGACAGCACGAGCAGTACTTC
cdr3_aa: CASSSRQHEQYF

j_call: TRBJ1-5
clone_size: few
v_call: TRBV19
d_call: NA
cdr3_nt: TGTGCCAGTAGTATACTGGTTGGTCAGCCCCAGCATTTT
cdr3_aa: CASSILVGQPQHF

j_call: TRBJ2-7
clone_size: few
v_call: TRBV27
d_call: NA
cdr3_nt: TGTGCCAGCAGTTTATGGCGCGAGCAGTACTTC
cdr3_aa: CASSLWREQYF

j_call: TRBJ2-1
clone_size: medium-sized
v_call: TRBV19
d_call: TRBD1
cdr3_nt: TGTGCCAGTAGCGTACAACAGGGGATCCACAATGAGCAGTTCTTC
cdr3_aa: CASSVQQGIHNEQFF

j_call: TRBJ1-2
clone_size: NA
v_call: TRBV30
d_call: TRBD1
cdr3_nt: TGTGCCTGGAGCGGGGGACAGGGTATCGGGGGCTACACCTTC
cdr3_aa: CAWSGGQGIGGYTF

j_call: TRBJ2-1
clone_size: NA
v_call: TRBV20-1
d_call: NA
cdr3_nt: TGCAGTGCCGCAGGGCGGGGAAACGCTTACAATGAGCAGTTCTTC
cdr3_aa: CSAAGRGNAYNEQFF

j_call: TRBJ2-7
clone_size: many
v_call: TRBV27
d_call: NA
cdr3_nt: TGTGCCAGCAGTCGTTCCAACGAGCAGTACTTC
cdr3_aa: CASSRSNEQYF

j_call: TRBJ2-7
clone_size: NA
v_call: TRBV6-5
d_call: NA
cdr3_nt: TGTGCCAGCAGCTCGGACAGACTCTACGAGCAGTACTTC
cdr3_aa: CASSSDRLYEQYF

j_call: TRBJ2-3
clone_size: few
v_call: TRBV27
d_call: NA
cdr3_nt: TGTGCCAGCAGTTCTTGGGCCGGGTCCGATACGCAGTATTTT
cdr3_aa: CASSSWAGSDTQYF

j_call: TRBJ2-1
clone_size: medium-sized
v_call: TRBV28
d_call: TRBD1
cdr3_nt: TGTGCCAGCAGTTGGGGGGACAGGGTTTTTCATCGGGAGCAGTTCTTC
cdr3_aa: CASSWGDRVFHREQFF

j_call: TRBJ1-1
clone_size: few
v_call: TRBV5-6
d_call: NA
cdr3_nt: TGTGCCAGCAGCTTCGCAGGGAAGTCTACTGAAGCTTTCTTT
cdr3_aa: CASSFAGKSTEAFF

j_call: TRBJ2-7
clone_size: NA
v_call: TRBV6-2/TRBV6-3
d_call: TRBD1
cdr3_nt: TGTGCCAGCAGTTGGGGGCAGGGGGCCTCCTACGAGCAGTACTTC
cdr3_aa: CASSWGQGASYEQYF

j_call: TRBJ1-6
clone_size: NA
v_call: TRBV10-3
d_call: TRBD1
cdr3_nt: TGTGCCACCCAGGGACAGCTTAATTCACCCCTCCACTTT
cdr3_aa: CATQGQLNSPLHF